A single T cell receptor (beta chain) is shown here with its context. The antigen remains undetermined. This entry belongs to a study of cytomegalovirus exposure and HLA in healthy donors. Study findings and constraints: For most TCR beta V segments, an earlier analysis put the productive rate at about 90% or about 30% of the time. Trimming of TCR beta V- and J-genes showed a link, identified in a later analysis, to a missense DCLRE1C variant. An analysis that was carried out later associated some 17,000 TCR beta sequences with HLA alleles at 0.05 false discovery rate.

Researchers ran the PCR with 60 Vbeta and 13 Jbeta primers. The method was immunoSEQ multiplex PCR; TCRdb's version includes in-frame clones alone and lacks a portion of them. Of about 110,000 clones in the sample, just over 70% were seen once. The CDR3 loop spans 16 amino acids. Germline V gives CDR1 LGHNA, CDR2 YSLEER. Trimming removed 0 bases at V and 2 bases at J, with 12 bases between. At sampling all donors were nominally healthy, likely with unrecorded immune exposures. This sequence was found in a boy younger than 18 in good health and CMV-seronegative. Sequencing used PBMCs. This chain uses TRBV4-3 with TRBJ2-3; D not certain. The chain's CDR3 is CASSQDSHSYTDTQYF. The CDR3 coding sequence is TGCGCCAGCAGCCAAGATTCACACAGCTACACAGATACGCAGTATTTT.